Sequencing of this T cell receptor (beta chain) was carried out in a study of T cell responses to AZD1222 COVID-19 vaccine. Study summary: Second doses at about 4 or about 12 weeks were pooled. Notes on the study in general: Among spike-specific TCRs, nearly half reportedly target unmutated variant regions. White British donors predominated, females outnumbered males, and clonal diversity was possibly underestimated.

As to this clone: Its antigen is not known.

With 1 base clipped from V and 2 bases from J, the junction kept 1 base outside the gene matches. The V gene's germline CDR1 is MGHRA and CDR2 YSYEKL. The CDR3 loop spans 15 amino acids. Produced via immunoSEQ multiplex PCR; TCRdb's table is partial and in-frame only. The table lists 45,000 or so clones, more than 80% of them singletons. The sample here was peripheral blood, taken on day 0 of AZD1222 vaccination. The chain uses TRBV4-1 and TRBJ2-7, with TRBD2 matching 11 bases. The TCR sequence derives from an adult in good health. CDR3 coding DNA: TGCGCCAGCAGCCAAGCGACTAGCGGGGCCTACGAGCAGTACTTC. This encodes CASSQATSGAYEQYF.